This T cell receptor (beta chain) comes out of a study of breast tumors, draining lymph nodes, adjacent tissues. At least ten counts were recorded for this clonotype. Its antigen is unidentified. TCRdb independently ran MiXCR on the multiplex PCR reads; one entry per CDR3 protein. The sample consists of 66,000 or so distinct CDR3 sequences, 43% of them appearing once. Overall study findings and caveats: Compared with basal-like, luminal-like tumors shared significantly more repertoire with nontumor tissue. Tumors had less TCR diversity than lymph nodes, more than nontumor tissue. Data only fit, rather than demonstrated, lymph node origin of most tumor T cells. Most tumor T cells seemingly derive from lymph node, then expand in tumor.

V was shortened by 10 bases and J by 8 bases, with 17 bases between the two germline ends. The germline CDR1 and CDR2 sequences are LNHNV and YYDKDF (reference sequence). This CDR3 is built from 13 residues. The V call is TRBV15, the J call TRBJ1-4, with D possibly matching TRBD1 (5 bases). Specimen: breast tumor tissue. The clonotype was recovered from a female donor with breast cancer. Some clones in this sample may be carry-over from other donors' samples. CDR3 amino acids: CAKVGGGGEKLFF. Written as DNA, the CDR3 is TGTGCCAAAGTGGGGGGGGGGGGGGAAAAACTGTTTTTT.